This T cell receptor beta chain came from a study of T cells in Graves' hyperthyroidism and ophthalmopathy. Authors of the study amplified TCR beta CDR3 regions from RNA transcripts. The HTBI primer set drove a first-round RT-PCR of the TCR CDR3. TCRdb reprocessed the multiplex PCR reads with MiXCR, giving one entry per CDR3 protein. The profile shows 460,000 or so distinct CDR3 sequences, around 15% of them singletons. Any patient presenting with uncontrolled infection, other autoimmune disease, pregnancy or lactation was left out. Orbital computed tomography, thyroid ultrasound, serum thyroxine and TRAb, and clinical symptoms together informed the diagnoses. CDR3 length: 18 amino acids. Trimming removed 4 bases at V and 4 bases at J, with 24 bases between. Germline values: CDR1 SGDLS, CDR2 YYNGEE. Study results and caveats: Ophthalmopathy onset followed model prediction by a median roughly 6.5 months.

This clonotype has more than one count but fewer than ten. Its antigen is unidentified. Source material: blood. The receptor was derived from a woman in her late teens or twenties with Graves' hyperthyroidism. V gene TRBV9 combines with J gene TRBJ1-5, with D tentatively TRBD1 (5 bases). In DNA, the CDR3 is TGTGCCAGCAGCCCTCAGGGACTGTACACGGCCCCTAATCAGCCCCAGCATTTT. The encoded protein is CASSPQGLYTAPNQPQHF.